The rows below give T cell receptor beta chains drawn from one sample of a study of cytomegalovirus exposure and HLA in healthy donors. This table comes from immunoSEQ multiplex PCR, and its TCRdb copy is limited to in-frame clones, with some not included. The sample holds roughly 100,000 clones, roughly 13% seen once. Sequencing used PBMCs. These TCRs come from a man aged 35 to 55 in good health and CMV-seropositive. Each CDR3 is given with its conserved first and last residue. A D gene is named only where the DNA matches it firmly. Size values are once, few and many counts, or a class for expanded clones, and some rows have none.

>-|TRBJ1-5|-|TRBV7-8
TGTGCCAGCAGCCCGCAGGGAGGACTCTTTTATCAGCCCCAGCATTTT
CASSPQGGLFYQPQHF
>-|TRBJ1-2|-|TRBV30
TGTGCCTGGAGTGTTACAGGACCTCTGGGCTACACCTTC
CAWSVTGPLGYTF
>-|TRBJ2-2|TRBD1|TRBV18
TGTGCCAGCTCACCACCGACAGGGGGGTCCACCGGGGAGCTGTTTTTT
CASSPPTGGSTGELFF
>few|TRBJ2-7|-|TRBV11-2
TGTGCCAGCAGCTCCCTAACCTACGAGCAGTACTTC
CASSSLTYEQYF
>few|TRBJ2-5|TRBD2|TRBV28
TGTGCCAGCAGTTTAGCCCATTCCGGGAGGGGAGAGACCCAGTACTTC
CASSLAHSGRGETQYF
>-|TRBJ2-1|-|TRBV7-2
TGTGCCAGCAGCTTAGAGACGGGGAGGAATGAGCAGTTCTTC
CASSLETGRNEQFF
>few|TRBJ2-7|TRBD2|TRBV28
TGTGCCAGCAGTCCCCCCGGGACTAGCGACGAGCAGTACTTC
CASSPPGTSDEQYF
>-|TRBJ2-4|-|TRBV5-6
TGTGCCAGCAGCGCAAGCGGAGGCCTGGACAAAAACATTCAGTACTTC
CASSASGGLDKNIQYF
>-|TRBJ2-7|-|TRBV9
TGTGCCAGCAGCAAGGGGCCAGGGGCAAACGAGCAGTACTTC
CASSKGPGANEQYF
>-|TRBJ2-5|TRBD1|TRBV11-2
TGTGCCAGCAGCTTAGATCCCCCGGGACAGGGGGTAAAAGAGACCCAGTACTTC
CASSLDPPGQGVKETQYF
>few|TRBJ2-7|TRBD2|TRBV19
TGTGCCAGTAGTATCAGGGGGACTAGCGGGAGCGTTGACTTTGGCGAGCAGTACTTC
CASSIRGTSGSVDFGEQYF
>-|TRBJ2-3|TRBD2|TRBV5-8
TGTGCCAGCAGCCCGGGACTAGCGGCACTCACAGATACGCAGTATTTT
CASSPGLAALTDTQYF
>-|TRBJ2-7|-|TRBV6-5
TGTGCCAGCCGCCTGAGTTTCCCGACCCACTACGAGCAGTACTTC
CASRLSFPTHYEQYF
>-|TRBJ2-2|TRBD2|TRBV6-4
TGTGCCAGCAGTTCCGGGAGGGTCCCCACCGGGGAGCTGTTTTTT
CASSSGRVPTGELFF
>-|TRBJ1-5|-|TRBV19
TGTGCCAGTTCACAGAGTTCTAGCAATCAGCCCCAGCATTTT
CASSQSSSNQPQHF
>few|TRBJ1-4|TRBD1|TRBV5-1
TGCGCCAGCAGCTGGGACAGTGGTGGGGAAAAACTGTTTTTT
CASSWDSGGEKLFF
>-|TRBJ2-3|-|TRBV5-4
TGTGCCAGCAGTTTTCTAGGATCAGATACGCAGTATTTT
CASSFLGSDTQYF
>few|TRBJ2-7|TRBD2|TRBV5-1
TGCGCCAGCAGCGGATCACTAGCGGGAGCACCCGAGCAGTACTTC
CASSGSLAGAPEQYF
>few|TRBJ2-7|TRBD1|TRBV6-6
TGTGCCAGCAGTTTCATGACAGGGCGAGAGCAGTACTTC
CASSFMTGREQYF
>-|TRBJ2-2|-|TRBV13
TGTGCCAGCAGCTTAGCTTTGGCCACCGGGGAGCTGTTTTTT
CASSLALATGELFF
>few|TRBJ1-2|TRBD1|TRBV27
TGTGCCAGCAGTTCCCCGGACAGGGAGAGTGGCTACACCTTC
CASSSPDRESGYTF
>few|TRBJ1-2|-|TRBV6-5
TGTGCCAGCACCCGGACGGGAGCTAACTATGGCTACACCTTC
CASTRTGANYGYTF
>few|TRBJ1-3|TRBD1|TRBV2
TGTGCCAGCAGTAGCCAGGGGGCATCGGGAAACACCATATATTTT
CASSSQGASGNTIYF
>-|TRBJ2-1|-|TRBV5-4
TGTGCCAGCAGCTACCCTCTGGGCCTTGAGCAGTTCTTC
CASSYPLGLEQFF
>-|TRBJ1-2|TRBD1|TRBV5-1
TGCGCCAGCAGCTCAGCCTTCCGACAGGGGGAGGATGGCTACACCTTC
CASSSAFRQGEDGYTF
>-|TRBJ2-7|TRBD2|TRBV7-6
TGTGCCAGCAGCTTAGGGACTAGCGGGAGTTACGAGCAGTACTTC
CASSLGTSGSYEQYF
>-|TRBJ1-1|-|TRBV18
TGTGCCAGCTCATTTGGGGGGGATTGGTTGAACACTGAAGCTTTCTTT
CASSFGGDWLNTEAFF
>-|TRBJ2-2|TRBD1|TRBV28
TGTGCCAGCGGCCGGGACAGGGGTCGTATCGGGGAGCTGTTTTTT
CASGRDRGRIGELFF
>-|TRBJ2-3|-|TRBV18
TGTGCCAGCTCACTTTCCCATCGACAGACTAGCACAGATACGCAGTATTTT
CASSLSHRQTSTDTQYF
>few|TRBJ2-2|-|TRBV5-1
TGCGCCAGCAGCTTGGCCAGGCTATCAGGCGACACCGGGGAGCTGTTTTTT
CASSLARLSGDTGELFF
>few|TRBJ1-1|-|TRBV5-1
TGCGCCAGCAGCTCGATAATACAGGGCGACACTGAAGCTTTCTTT
CASSSIIQGDTEAFF
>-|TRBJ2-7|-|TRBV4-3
TGCGCCAGCAGCCAAGATAGGGGTTGGGGCTACGAGCAGTACTTC
CASSQDRGWGYEQYF
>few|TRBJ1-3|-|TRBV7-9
TGTGCCAGCAGCTTACCCGGAGACACCATATATTTT
CASSLPGDTIYF
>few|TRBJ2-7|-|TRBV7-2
TGTGCCAGCAGCTTAGCGGGGAGCTCCTACGAGCAGTACTTC
CASSLAGSSYEQYF
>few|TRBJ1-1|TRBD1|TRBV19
TGTGCCAGTAGCCCCCGGGACAGAGAAGCTTTCTTT
CASSPRDREAFF
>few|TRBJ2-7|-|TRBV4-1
TGCGCCAGCTCCAAGGGGTGGGCATCCTACGAGCAGTACTTC
CASSKGWASYEQYF
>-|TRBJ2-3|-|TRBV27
TGTGCCAGCAGTTCCGGACAGAACCTGGATACGCAGTATTTT
CASSSGQNLDTQYF
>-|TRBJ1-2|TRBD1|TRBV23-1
TGCGCCAGCAGTCAATCATACGGGACAGGGTGGAATCGTAACTATGGCTACACCTTC
CASSQSYGTGWNRNYGYTF
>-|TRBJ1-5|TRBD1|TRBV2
TGTGCCAGTCGAGGGGTAGAAAGGGGGCAGACGCCCCAGCATTTT
CASRGVERGQTPQHF
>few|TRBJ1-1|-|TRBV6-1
TGTGCCAGCTGTCTGACGGGAGGACGGAACACTGAAGCTTTCTTT
CASCLTGGRNTEAFF
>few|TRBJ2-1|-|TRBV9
TGTGCCAGCAGCGGAGAGAGAGGAGGTTATGAGCAGTTCTTC
CASSGERGGYEQFF
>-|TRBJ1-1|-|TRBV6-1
TGTGCCAGCAGTGATGACAGTAGGAACACTGAAGCTTTCTTT
CASSDDSRNTEAFF
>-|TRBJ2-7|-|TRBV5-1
TGCGCCAGCAGCTTGGTGGCTAGCGCGTCCTACGAGCAGTACTTC
CASSLVASASYEQYF
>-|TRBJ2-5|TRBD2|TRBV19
TGTGCCAGTAGTATAGGCTCCGGACTAGCGGGAGCCCCTGGAGAGACCCAGTACTTC
CASSIGSGLAGAPGETQYF
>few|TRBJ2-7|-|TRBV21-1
TGTGCCAGCAGCAAAAGGGGCGGGAGCTCCTACGAGCAGTACTTC
CASSKRGGSSYEQYF
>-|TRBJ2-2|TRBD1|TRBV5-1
TGCGCCAGCAGCTCGGACAGGGAAGGGGAGCTGTTTTTT
CASSSDREGELFF
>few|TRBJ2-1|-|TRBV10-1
TGCGCCAGCTCGACGGCGGGGCGTGCTGAGCAGTTCTTC
CASSTAGRAEQFF
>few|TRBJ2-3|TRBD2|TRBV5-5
TGTGCCAGCAGCTTGGGTAGCGGGAGGGGTACAGATACGCAGTATTTT
CASSLGSGRGTDTQYF
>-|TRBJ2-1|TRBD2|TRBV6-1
TGTGCCAGCAGTGAAGTCGGGCTAGCGGGAGTTATTGAGCAGTTCTTC
CASSEVGLAGVIEQFF
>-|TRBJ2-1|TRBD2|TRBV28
TGTGCCAGCAGCTCCAGGAGACTAGCGCACGAATATGAGCAGTTCTTC
CASSSRRLAHEYEQFF
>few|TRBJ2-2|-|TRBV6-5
TGTGCCAGCAGTTCACAGTTAACCGGGGAGCTGTTTTTT
CASSSQLTGELFF
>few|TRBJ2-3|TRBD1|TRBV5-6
TGTGCCAGCAGCTCACCGGGACAGAGAAACACAGATACGCAGTATTTT
CASSSPGQRNTDTQYF
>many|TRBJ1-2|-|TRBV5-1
TGCGCCAGCAGCTTCCAGGGCGGCTACACCTTC
CASSFQGGYTF
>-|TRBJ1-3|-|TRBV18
TGTGCCAGCTCACCAATAGCCGCCCCTGGAAACACCATATATTTT
CASSPIAAPGNTIYF